This T cell receptor (beta chain) came from a study of blood T cell repertoires in COVID-19. Study at large: Acute-phase and convalescent COVID-19 samples originated in the United States, Italy and Spain. From T cells, B-cell-depleted T cells, or PBMCs came the material, which was cDNA or gDNA.

The protocol was immunoSEQ multiplex PCR, while the TCRdb copy is restricted to in-frame clones and leaves out a portion. The table lists 290,000 or so clones, around 90% of them singletons. In terms of age and location, participants ranged from roughly 18 to 100 years and lived in around 22 US areas. Self-reported history from a screening survey and questionnaire set each donor's cohort. Germline assignment: CDR1 MNHEY and CDR2 SVGEGT. V lost 6 bases and J 0 bases, leaving 15 bases between the germline ends. This CDR3 comprises 15 residues. The sequencing sample was made of PBMCs or T cells enriched from blood (not recorded which). The rearrangement joins TRBV6-2 or TRBV6-3 to TRBJ2-7; possibly TRBD1 for D (5 bases). This TCR was recovered from a woman aged 18-29 years with acute COVID-19. This chain's CDR3 is CASSPLRASSYEQYF. The CDR3 DNA follows: TGTGCCAGCAGCCCCCTCAGGGCCAGCTCCTACGAGCAGTACTTC.